The 21 T cell receptor beta chains below were found in one sample sequenced in a study of blood T cell repertoires in COVID-19. Repertoires were generated with immunoSEQ multiplex PCR, while TCRdb's copy carries only in-frame clones and drops some. The table shows about 150,000 clones, with approximately 88% occurring only once. Sequencing was done on a sample of peripheral blood. Receptors originate from a human donor in a cohort sampled during active COVID-19.

The rearrangement joins TRBV2 to TRBJ2-1; D is possibly TRBD2 (7 bases). CDR1 is SNHLY, CDR2 FYNNEI, per germline. The CDR3 contains 16 residues. V lost 6 bases and J 5 bases, leaving 20 bases between the germline ends. In DNA form, the CDR3 reads TGTGCCAGCAGGCGCTTCAATGCGGGGGCAAACAATGAGCAGTTCTTC. Its translation is CASRRFNAGANNEQFF. The whole variable domain, remainder taken from reference TRBV2 and TRBJ2-1, is EPEVTQTPSHQVTQMGQEVILRCVPISNHLYFYWYRQILGQKVEFLVSFYNNEISEKSEIFDDQFSVERPDGSNFTLKIRSTKLEDSAMYFCASRRFNAGANNEQFFGPGTRLTVL.

The chain links TRBV28 to TRBJ2-4, with TRBD1 matching 7 bases. Germline assignment: CDR1 MDHEN and CDR2 SYDVKM. The CDR3 extends over 12 amino acids. V was clipped by 2 bases and J by 9 bases; unmatched bases: 1. For the CDR3, the DNA is TGTGCCAGCAGTTTAGCAGGGGGCATTCAGTACTTC. As protein: CASSLAGGIQYF.

This sequence joins TRBV3-1 (or the pseudogene TRBV3-2) and TRBJ2-7, with D possibly matching TRBD1 (6 bases). The CDR3 extends over 16 amino acids. V was cut by 1 base and J by 2 bases, with 15 bases left in between. CDR1 and CDR2 from the germline V gene are LGHDT and YNNKEL (reference sequence). CDR3 sequence (DNA): TGTGCCAGCAGCCAAGGTATTCCAGGGGATCCCTACGAGCAGTACTTC. Translation gives CASSQGIPGDPYEQYF.

CDR3 DNA: TGTGCCTGGAGTGTCCCGGGACTAGCGGATTACGAGCAGTACTTC. The encoded protein is CAWSVPGLADYEQYF. The chain uses TRBV30 and TRBJ2-7; 11 bases map to TRBD2. Germline CDR1 and CDR2: GTSNPN and SVGIG (reference sequence). CDR3 length: 15 amino acids. Unmatched junction bases numbered 5, after V lost 0 bases and J lost 4 bases.

The chain uses TRBV6-5 and TRBJ1-2, with D perhaps matching TRBD1 (6 bases). Germline CDR1 is MNHEY and CDR2 is SVGAGI. The CDR3 consists of 14 residues. V was clipped by 2 bases and J by 0 bases, with 7 bases between them. As DNA, the CDR3 is TGTGCCAGCAGTTACACAGGGCCTAACTATGGCTACACCTTC. This encodes CASSYTGPNYGYTF.

V gene TRBV29-1 combines with J gene TRBJ2-7; tentative D call: TRBD1 (6 bases). The CDR3 is 14 residues long. From germline, CDR1 is SQVTM and CDR2 ANQGSEA. V was shortened by 1 base and J by 7 bases, with 17 bases between the two germline ends. CDR3: CSVEVSRGLGEQYF. The CDR3 bases are TGCAGCGTTGAAGTTAGCAGGGGTTTGGGGGAGCAGTACTTC.

This clone was seen more than once but under ten times. The CDR3 bases are TGTGCCAGCAGTTTGAGCGCGCGGCTAGTGAGGACCGGGGAGCTGTTTTTT. This codes for CASSLSARLVRTGELFF. V and J are TRBV27 and TRBJ2-2; no definite D call. Germline CDR1 reads MNHEY; CDR2 reads SMNVEV (reference sequence). This CDR3 has 17 amino acids. The ends were cut back, 3 bases at V and 5 bases at J, with 19 bases in the middle.

This clone came up once. The chain has TRBV5-5 and TRBJ2-7; weak D call: TRBD2 (7 bases). Germline CDR1 and CDR2: SGHKS and YYEKEE (reference sequence). The length of the CDR3 is 17 residues. V dropped 4 bases and J dropped 2 bases, with 22 bases sitting between them. Here the CDR3 reads CASSPRQGTNPPYEQYF. In nucleotides, the CDR3 is TGTGCCAGCAGCCCCAGGCAGGGGACTAACCCTCCCTACGAGCAGTACTTC.

This sequence joins TRBV9 and TRBJ1-2; unclear D gene. V dropped 0 bases and J dropped 6 bases, with 9 bases sitting between them. The CDR3 covers 13 residues. Germline values: CDR1 SGDLS, CDR2 YYNGEE. CDR3 in amino acids: CASSVGGFDGYTF. The DNA of the CDR3 is TGTGCCAGCAGCGTAGGAGGGTTCGATGGCTACACCTTC.

The chain links TRBV27 to TRBJ2-1; TRBD2 agrees at 9 bases. In germline, CDR1 is MNHEY, CDR2 SMNVEV (reference sequence). After removal of 5 bases from V and 3 bases from J, the junction contained 8 bases not matched to a gene. This CDR3 is 16 amino acids long. The CDR3 loop reads CASSPSLAGLYNEQFF. CDR3 nucleotide sequence: TGTGCCAGCAGTCCTTCGCTAGCGGGGCTCTACAATGAGCAGTTCTTC.

The rearrangement uses TRBV29-1 and TRBJ1-4; the D is unclear. Germline assignment: CDR1 SQVTM and CDR2 ANQGSEA. With 7 bases removed from V and 8 bases from J, the gap between germline ends came to 17 bases. CDR3 length: 13 residues. CDR3 residues: CSASVQNKEKLFF. The CDR3 DNA follows: TGCAGCGCTTCGGTACAGAACAAGGAAAAACTGTTTTTT.

This clone was seen just once. CDR3: CASSIEKTSGSGNEQFF. The CDR3 DNA is TGTGCCAGTAGTATAGAGAAAACCAGCGGGAGTGGGAATGAGCAGTTCTTC. The genes are TRBV19 and TRBJ2-1; 8 bases are a match to TRBD2. Germline lookup yields CDR1 LNHDA and CDR2 SQIVND (reference sequence). The CDR3 consists of 17 residues. V lost 0 bases and J lost 7; bases outside the gene matches: 11.

The V and J genes are TRBV7-2 and TRBJ2-7; tentative D call: TRBD2 (6 bases). Trimming pared 2 bases from V and 5 bases from J, leaving 13 bases between. CDR1 and CDR2 (germline): SGHTA, FQGNSA. CDR3 length equals 14 residues. CDR3: CASSLRQGGDEQYF. The CDR3 region has the DNA TGTGCCAGCAGCTTAAGGCAGGGAGGCGACGAGCAGTACTTC.

J is TRBJ2-1 and V is TRBV6-2 or TRBV6-3; D gene uncertain. The length of the CDR3 is 16 residues. Trimming cost V 1 base and J 0 bases, with 10 bases left between them. CDR1 and CDR2 (germline): MNHEY, SVGEGT. DNA for the CDR3: TGTGCCAGCAGTTACTACTCTCCGAGCTCCTACAATGAGCAGTTCTTC. Translating it yields CASSYYSPSSYNEQFF.

This chain uses TRBV27 with TRBJ1-1; 8 nucleotides align to TRBD1. V shed 5 bases, J shed 6 bases, and the junction held 2 bases outside the gene matches. This CDR3 comprises 12 residues. In germline, CDR1 is MNHEY, CDR2 SMNVEV (reference sequence). DNA for the CDR3: TGTGCCAGCAGTCCGACAGGGGCTGAAGCTTTCTTT. This gives the protein CASSPTGAEAFF.

This clone was seen a few times. The chain employs TRBV7-9 and TRBJ2-2; TRBD1 might be the D (5 bases). V was pared by 1 base and J by 4 bases, with 22 bases between. This CDR3 is built from 19 residues. Germline assignment: CDR1 SEHNR and CDR2 FQNEAQ (reference sequence). For the CDR3, the DNA is TGTGCCAGCAGCTTAGATGTCAGCAGGGCCGGTTCGGGCACCGGGGAGCTGTTTTTT. This translates into CASSLDVSRAGSGTGELFF.

The chain couples TRBV11-3 to TRBJ2-1, with D unclear. This CDR3 comprises 17 residues. Between the trimmed V and J ends, which lost 3 bases and 2 bases, there was a span of 17 bases. From germline, CDR1 is SGHNT and CDR2 YENEEA. This CDR3 is CASSFLAIARTYNEQFF. CDR3 coding DNA: TGTGCCAGCAGCTTTTTGGCCATAGCCCGTACCTACAATGAGCAGTTCTTC. Based on the CDR3 plus reference TRBV11-3 and TRBJ2-1, the full variable domain is EAGVVQSPRYKIIEKKQPVAFWCNPISGHNTLYWYLQNLGQGPELLIRYENEEAVDDSQLPKDRFSAERLKGVDSTLKIQPAELGDSAVYLCASSFLAIARTYNEQFFGPGTRLTVL.

The chain carries TRBV18 and TRBJ2-3; D might be TRBD2 (6 bases). V was pared by 0 bases and J by 2 bases, with 21 bases between. The CDR3 is 19 amino acids. Germline values: CDR1 KGHSH, CDR2 LQKENI. The CDR3 sequence is CASSPPRSSGRLPTDTQYF. The CDR3 coding sequence is TGTGCCAGCTCACCACCGCGGTCGTCGGGGAGGCTTCCCACAGATACGCAGTATTTT.

In its sample, this clone was seen a few times. The V gene is TRBV19, the J gene TRBJ2-1, with TRBD2 identical over 11 bases. This CDR3 is 19 amino acids long. V shed 5 bases, J shed 7 bases, and the junction held 19 bases outside the gene matches. Per the germline V gene, CDR1 is LNHDA and CDR2 is SQIVND (reference sequence). CDR3 in amino acids: CASSLESDIAGGPLNEQFF. CDR3 DNA: TGTGCCAGTAGTCTCGAGAGTGATATAGCGGGAGGGCCATTGAATGAGCAGTTCTTC.

The CDR3 sequence: CASSVSLTGTGIYGYTF. The CDR3 DNA sequence: TGTGCCAGCAGCGTAAGTCTCACCGGGACAGGGATCTATGGCTACACCTTC. This chain joins TRBV9 and TRBJ1-2, with 9 bases that match TRBD1. The CDR3 spans 17 residues. V shed 1 base and J 4 bases; nucleotides not matched to a gene: 11. In germline, CDR1 is SGDLS, CDR2 YYNGEE.

The chain carries TRBV27 and TRBJ1-3; TRBD1 matches 7 bases. This CDR3 has 11 residues. Per germline, CDR1 MNHEY and CDR2 SMNVEV (reference sequence). The V gene end was trimmed by 8 bases and the J gene end by 10 bases; junction bases not matched to a gene: 5. The CDR3 DNA follows: TGTGCCAGCCGCTCAGGGGGTACCATATATTTT. Translation: CASRSGGTIYF.